This TCR beta chain comes out of a study of regulatory T cells in long-lasting Graves disease. General observations from the study: Accuracy could have been hurt by small sample size.

This clonotype was picked up many times. Its antigen is unknown. The ends lost 4 bases at V and 3 bases at J; junction bases unmatched: 3. Germline CDR1 is SGHTA and CDR2 is FQGNSA. This CDR3 is 13 amino acids long. As to time point: persistent/refractory GD, antithyroid drugs over 5 years with positive TRAb. The TCR library was prepared using RNA isolated from PBMCs. Building the TCR beta libraries relied on iRepertoire HTBI primers, and CDR3 regions underwent Arm-PCR. In the source study's methods: Samples revealed 50 to 70 TRBV and approximately 15 TRBJ segments. Each CDR3 protein gets one entry after TCRdb re-called the multiplex PCR reads with MiXCR. The V and J calls come from TCRdb's annotation, not from the publication. The data show fewer than 400,000 distinct CDR3 sequences, around a fifth seen once.

This chain links TRBV7-2 with TRBJ2-7; 7 nucleotides match TRBD2. The specimen comprised peripheral blood mononuclear cells (PBMCs), sampled when the disease was refractory, from a patient treated with antithyroid drugs. The TCR was taken from a female donor with Graves disease. This CDR3 reads CASSSRGGYEQYF. Written as DNA, the CDR3 is TGTGCCAGCAGCTCACGCGGGGGCTACGAGCAGTACTTC.